Presented here are 20 T cell receptor beta chains from one specimen sequenced in a study of shared clonotypes between healthy human individuals (dated by TCRdb to the early 2020s). Libraries came from the immunoSEQ multiplex PCR assay. Held by TCRdb, this immuneACCESS table contains in-frame sequences only and omits some clones. Under half of the omission traces to an unresolved V gene where checked; the cause of the rest is unknown. This sample lists about 1.5 million clones; approximately 98% were detected once. Of the sample, roughly 0.45% falls within the top ten clones. Sequenced material: naive CD4+ T cells sorted from blood. In light of the paper, this sample's cell subset or site label describes: CD45RA+ positively selected. The receptors come from a man aged 25-45 years in good health.

The V call is TRBV19, the J call TRBJ2-7, with TRBD1 as a possible D gene (5 bases). The CDR3 spans 14 residues. Between the trimmed V and J ends, which lost 4 bases and 1 base, there was a span of 11 bases. CDR1 is LNHDA and CDR2 is SQIVND in the germline V gene (reference sequence). The CDR3 region is CASSKARESYEQYF. DNA of the CDR3: TGTGCCAGTAGTAAAGCCAGGGAATCCTACGAGCAGTACTTC.

The rearrangement uses TRBV7-9 and TRBJ1-5, with D possibly matching TRBD1 (5 bases). Trimming cost V 1 base and J 3 bases, with 13 bases left between them. Germline V gene lookup returns CDR1 SEHNR and CDR2 FQNEAQ (reference sequence). The CDR3 spans 16 residues. The CDR3 DNA reads as TGTGCCAGCAGCTTAGGTACGGGGGGGTTCAATCAGCCCCAGCATTTT. Residues: CASSLGTGGFNQPQHF.

The chain carries TRBV28 and TRBJ2-7; D might be TRBD1 (5 bases). The CDR3 totals 12 residues. Germline CDR1 and CDR2: MDHEN and SYDVKM. V lost 6 bases and J 6 bases, leaving 12 bases between the germline ends. The CDR3 spells CASRGVLAEQYF. CDR3 nucleotide sequence: TGTGCCAGCAGAGGGGTTCTGGCCGAGCAGTACTTC.

The rearrangement joins TRBV27 to TRBJ2-1, with TRBD1 identical over 8 bases. Per germline, CDR1 MNHEY and CDR2 SMNVEV (reference sequence). This CDR3 has 16 amino acids. V lost 4 bases and J lost 5; bases outside the gene matches: 10. The CDR3 sequence: CASSYRRDRRDNEQFF. DNA for the CDR3: TGTGCCAGCAGTTATCGCCGGGACAGGCGTGACAATGAGCAGTTCTTC.

This clone appeared once. The gene calls are TRBV19 and TRBJ2-2, with D hard to call. Germline CDR1 reads LNHDA; CDR2 reads SQIVND (reference sequence). Deletions cut 5 bases from V and 6 bases from J, with 16 bases between. This CDR3 region has 15 residues. The CDR3 coding sequence is TGTGCCAGTAGTTTATCTACGGCAGGCCCCGGGGAGCTGTTTTTT. Its protein product is CASSLSTAGPGELFF.

The chain recombines TRBV7-9 with TRBJ2-5; tentative D call: TRBD1 (5 bases). The V end lost 0 bases, the J end lost 6 bases, and 20 bases lay between the germline ends. CDR1 is SEHNR and CDR2 is FQNEAQ in the germline V gene (reference sequence). This CDR3 region has 17 residues. The CDR3: CASSLALLDPGQKTQYF. The CDR3 DNA is TGTGCCAGCAGCTTAGCGCTCTTGGACCCAGGGCAGAAGACCCAGTACTTC.

V gene TRBV9 combines with J gene TRBJ2-7; 10 bases line up with TRBD2. Germline CDR1 and CDR2: SGDLS and YYNGEE. V was clipped by 4 bases and J by 6 bases; unmatched bases: 10. The CDR3 is made up of 15 amino acids. The CDR3 loop is CASSLGTSAASEQYF. CDR3 coding DNA: TGTGCCAGCAGCCTAGGGACTAGCGCAGCTAGCGAGCAGTACTTC.

Turning to this clone: Different DNA sequences within this sample yield the same CDR3. The chain joins TRBV5-1 to TRBJ2-7; 9 nucleotides match TRBD2. The junction had 2 bases not matched to a gene; V was cut back by 4 bases and J by 0 bases. The CDR3 is 14 residues long. Germline V lookup: CDR1 SGHRS, CDR2 YFSETQ. For the CDR3, the DNA is TGCGCCAGCAGCAGTAGCGGGAGCTCCTACGAGCAGTACTTC. Translating it yields CASSSSGSSYEQYF.

This clone appeared a single time. This chain uses TRBV4-2 with TRBJ2-7, with D unclear. V was shortened by 2 bases and J by 2 bases, with 10 bases between the two germline ends. Germline V gives CDR1 LGHNA, CDR2 YNFKEQ. This CDR3 contains 14 residues. As DNA, the CDR3 is TGTGCCAGCAGCCAAAGAAGGACCACCTACGAGCAGTACTTC. Amino acids: CASSQRRTTYEQYF.

This clone was recorded only once. V usage is TRBV7-9 and J usage is TRBJ2-1; D perhaps matches TRBD2 (7 bases). From germline, CDR1 is SEHNR and CDR2 FQNEAQ (reference sequence). The CDR3 runs to 15 residues. V was cut by 11 bases and J by 0 bases, with 17 bases left in between. The CDR3 spells CAVAGAYSSYNEQFF. As DNA, the CDR3 is TGTGCCGTTGCGGGGGCGTATAGCTCCTACAATGAGCAGTTCTTC.

The V call is TRBV6-6, the J call TRBJ1-2; D ambiguous. This CDR3 is 12 amino acids long. From germline, CDR1 is MNHNY and CDR2 SVGAGI (reference sequence). The V end lost 2 bases, the J end lost 5 bases, and 6 bases lay between the germline ends. CDR3 amino acids: CASSYRSYGYTF. CDR3 nucleotides: TGTGCCAGCAGTTACAGGTCTTATGGCTACACCTTC.

This clone came up once. The CDR3 nucleotides are TGCAGCGGTACCTCCGGGACAGGGGTCTACGAGCAGTACTTC. This sequence encodes CSGTSGTGVYEQYF. V and J are TRBV29-1 and TRBJ2-7, with 10 bases that match TRBD1. The CDR3 has 14 residues. After removal of 7 bases from V and 3 bases from J, the junction contained 9 bases not matched to a gene. CDR1 and CDR2 from the germline V gene are SQVTM and ANQGSEA.

The V and J genes are TRBV5-1 and TRBJ1-4; a weak D match, TRBD1 (6 bases). This CDR3 has 14 amino acids. Per the germline V gene, CDR1 is SGHRS and CDR2 is YFSETQ. Trimming left V 4 bases short and J 8 bases short, with 15 bases between. The CDR3 DNA reads as TGCGCCAGCAGCGCGGAAACAGGGTTGGAAAAACTGTTTTTT. Translated: CASSAETGLEKLFF.

The chain carries TRBV6-1 and TRBJ2-7; D possibly matches TRBD1 or TRBD2 (5 bases each). V shed 0 bases and J shed 5 bases, with 14 bases lying between them. The V gene's germline CDR1 is MNHNS and CDR2 SASEGT. The CDR3 loop spans 15 amino acids. The CDR3 region has the DNA TGTGCCAGCAGTGAAGCGGGACCCGGCGCCGACGAGCAGTACTTC. Encoded protein: CASSEAGPGADEQYF.

The CDR3 region is CASIVGMDARNTIYF. The DNA of the CDR3 is TGTGCCAGCATCGTGGGGATGGACGCAAGAAACACCATATATTTT. The chain recombines TRBV6-4 with TRBJ1-3; no clear D. The CDR3 is 15 amino acids. Germline V gene sequence: CDR1 MRHNA, CDR2 SNTAGT. V was clipped by 7 bases and J by 5 bases, with 18 bases between them.

The chain has TRBV30 and TRBJ2-3; TRBD2 is a possible D gene (5 bases). Trimming removed 1 base from V and 2 bases from J, with 10 bases in between. Germline values: CDR1 GTSNPN, CDR2 SVGIG (reference sequence). This CDR3 is 14 amino acids long. The CDR3 protein is CAWSAKRNTDTQYF. CDR3 bases: TGTGCCTGGAGTGCCAAGCGGAACACAGATACGCAGTATTTT. Drawing the rest from reference TRBV30 and TRBJ2-3, the complete variable domain is SQTIHQWPATLVQPVGSPLSLECTVEGTSNPNLYWYRQAAGRGLQLLFYSVGIGQISSEVPQNLSASRPQDRQFILSSKKLLLSDSGFYLCAWSAKRNTDTQYFGPGTRLTVL.

The genes are TRBV29-1 and TRBJ1-2; no reliable D call. V lost 6 bases, J lost 8 bases, and 19 bases lay in between. Germline CDR1 and CDR2: SQVTM and ANQGSEA. The CDR3 runs to 13 residues. CDR3 amino acids: CSVTRGGSQGYTF. DNA of the CDR3: TGCAGCGTCACCAGAGGCGGGTCGCAGGGCTACACCTTC.

The chain has TRBV20-1 and TRBJ1-2; D not resolved. CDR3 size: 11 residues. The germline V and J ends were trimmed by 5 bases and 7 bases, with 11 bases remaining between them. The V gene's germline CDR1 is DFQATT and CDR2 SNEGSKA (reference sequence). CDR3 bases: TGCAGTGCTCCGGGAGTTTCTGGCTACACCTTC. This gives the protein CSAPGVSGYTF.

The CDR3 nucleotides read TGTGCCAGCAGCGTAGCTCCTGCTCGGATTAGCGACGCAGATACGCAGTATTTT. It is translated as CASSVAPARISDADTQYF. This sequence joins TRBV9 and TRBJ2-3; possible D gene TRBD2, 5 bases. This CDR3 comprises 18 residues. V was clipped by 0 bases and J by 4 bases, with 21 bases between them. CDR1 SGDLS and CDR2 YYNGEE come from the germline V gene. Looking up the rest from reference TRBV9 and TRBJ2-3 gives the full variable domain: DSGVTQTPKHLITATGQRVTLRCSPRSGDLSVYWYQQSLDQGLQFLIQYYNGEERAKGNILERFSAQQFPDLHSELNLSSLELGDSALYFCASSVAPARISDADTQYFGPGTRLTVL.

This sequence joins TRBV18 and TRBJ2-7; possible D gene TRBD1, 6 bases. Trimming left V 6 bases short and J 0 bases short, with 18 bases between. The CDR3 loop spans 16 amino acids. Germline V CDR1 and CDR2: KGHSH, LQKENI. CDR3 sequence (DNA): TGTGCCAGCTCCCGAAATGACAGGCCCCGCTCCTACGAGCAGTACTTC. It encodes CASSRNDRPRSYEQYF.